The clone carrying this T cell receptor beta chain was observed once. The data are from a study of control samples from healthy donors and cancer patients. The CDR3 is 13 residues long. CDR1 and CDR2 from the germline V gene are SGHNT and YYREEE (reference sequence). The ends were cut back, 0 bases at V and 9 bases at J, with 10 bases in the middle. Sequenced by immunoSEQ multiplex PCR; TCRdb stores in-frame clones only, minus some. The sample has roughly 92,000 clones, roughly nine tenths seen once; the top ten hold 7.6%. The sequencing input was blood. This chain uses TRBV5-4 with TRBJ2-1; D ambiguous. This clonotype originated in an older woman in good health. The CDR3 here is CASSLAEHTEQFF. The CDR3 nucleotides are TGTGCCAGCAGCTTGGCGGAACACACTGAGCAGTTCTTC.